This TCR beta chain was profiled in a study of technical replicates of blood from a few donors. This clone showed up just once. TCRdb's copy holds only in-frame clones and misses some; the assay was immunoSEQ multiplex PCR. The data hold tens of thousands of clones, with more than 85% observed a single time. The CDR3 runs to 13 residues. Germline values: CDR1 LNHDA, CDR2 SQIVND (reference sequence). V was pared by 7 bases and J by 1 base, with 10 bases between. The source of this sequence is a human donor in good health. Some clones in this sample may be carry-over from other donors' samples. The sample was PBMCs. The V and J genes are TRBV19 and TRBJ1-1, with D unresolved. The CDR3 region is CASMSPGNTEAFF. The CDR3, as DNA: TGTGCCAGTATGTCTCCGGGGAACACTGAAGCTTTCTTT.